The 5 T cell receptor beta chains below come from one sample, sequenced in a study of shared clonotypes between healthy human individuals (dated by TCRdb to about 2020). CD8 naive samples were obtained by positive selection for CCR7 among CD45RO-negative cells, yielding a CD45RA+CCR7+ population from which TemRA cells were excluded. Libraries were made using the immunoSEQ multiplex PCR assay. Imported from immuneACCESS, the table was reduced by TCRdb to in-frame sequences with V and J called. These copies leave out some clones; in studies compared against another copy, an unresolved V gene accounts for under half, and the cause of the remainder is not known. A total of about 580,000 clones appear in this sample, roughly 98% of them only once. Of the sample, roughly 0.29% falls within the top ten clones. The sample comprised naive CD8+ T cells sorted from blood. This specimen's cell subset or site label, interpreted: CD45RA+CCR7+. The receptors originated from a man aged 25-45 years in good health.

This clone was seen once. CDR3 sequence (DNA): TGTGCCAGCAGCGAAATAGGGGGGAATGAGCAGTTCTTC. Protein sequence: CASSEIGGNEQFF. The V and J genes are TRBV11-3 and TRBJ2-1; D may match TRBD1 or TRBD2 (6 bases each). The CDR3 spans 13 residues. The ends were cut back, 5 bases at V and 7 bases at J, with 12 bases in the middle. Germline V gene lookup returns CDR1 SGHNT and CDR2 YENEEA.

The V and J genes are TRBV28 and TRBJ2-5, with 10 bases fitting TRBD2. CDR1 MDHEN and CDR2 SYDVKM come from the germline V gene. The CDR3 has 20 amino acids. V was pared by 7 bases and J by 3 bases, with 23 bases of the junction left unmatched. Written as DNA, the CDR3 is TGTGCCAGCACCAAGTACGTCCTAGCGGGGGTAACCGAAAATGAAGAGACCCAGTACTTC. It is translated as CASTKYVLAGVTENEETQYF.

This clone was detected once. This chain uses TRBV7-9 with TRBJ2-7, with TRBD2 matching 10 bases. The CDR3 covers 14 residues. After removal of 7 bases from V and 5 bases from J, the junction contained 8 bases not matched to a gene. CDR1 is SEHNR and CDR2 is FQNEAQ in the germline V gene (reference sequence). CDR3: CASNLAGVRNEQYF. The CDR3 DNA reads as TGTGCCAGCAACCTAGCGGGAGTTAGGAACGAGCAGTACTTC.

This clone was observed a single time. The rearrangement joins TRBV28 to TRBJ2-7, with no clear D. The CDR3 totals 14 residues. The germline CDR1 and CDR2 sequences are MDHEN and SYDVKM. Trimming left V 6 bases short and J 1 base short, with 13 bases between. CDR3 loop: CASRALASSYEQYF. The CDR3 DNA follows: TGTGCCAGCAGGGCCCTGGCGAGTTCCTACGAGCAGTACTTC.

This clone showed up just once. The chain employs TRBV27 and TRBJ2-7; no reliable D call. This CDR3 is 13 amino acids long. Germline V gene lookup returns CDR1 MNHEY and CDR2 SMNVEV (reference sequence). V was cut by 6 bases and J by 2 bases, with 11 bases left in between. The CDR3: CASRLGGTYEQYF. The CDR3, as DNA: TGTGCCAGCAGGTTGGGCGGCACCTACGAGCAGTACTTC.